This T cell receptor (beta chain) appears in the sequencing data of a study of shared clonotypes between healthy human individuals. J was trimmed by 7 bases and V by 1 base; bases with no gene match: 5. The CDR3 has 15 amino acids. Germline V lookup: CDR1 LNHDA, CDR2 SQIVND (reference sequence). This table comes from immunoSEQ multiplex PCR, and its TCRdb copy is limited to in-frame clones, with some not included. The sample includes under 2,500,000 clones, 95% of them seen just once. The sequenced sample was naive CD4+ T cells sorted from blood. Stated subset: CD45RA+ positively selected. V and J are TRBV19 and TRBJ1-5; 9 bases are shared with TRBD1. This TCR was recovered from a man younger than 35 in good health. CDR3 in amino acids: CASSIGPTGGQPQHF. The CDR3, as DNA: TGTGCCAGTAGTATAGGCCCGACAGGGGGGCAGCCCCAGCATTTT.